This T cell receptor (beta chain) was recovered during a study of blood T cell repertoires in COVID-19. Study-level background: From the United States, Italy and Spain came samples of acute and convalescent COVID-19.

Germline V lookup: CDR1 SNHLY, CDR2 FYNNEI. The CDR3 has 13 amino acids. Unmatched junction bases numbered 3, after V lost 10 bases and J lost 3 bases. As processed by the authors: Counts of nucleated cells, estimated from reference gene primer amplification, were obtained. Libraries were prepared by immunoSEQ multiplex PCR; TCRdb keeps only in-frame clonotypes and omits some of them. That table supplies the V and J calls and clone size; D and trimming were determined from the DNA. This table holds some 250,000 clones, approximately 91% found once. V is TRBV2 and J is TRBJ2-1; 10 bases are shared with TRBD2. This receptor was identified in a human donor in a cohort sampled during active COVID-19. Sequenced sample: peripheral blood. The chain's CDR3 is CAISGRDYNEQFF. In nucleotides, the CDR3 is TGTGCCATAAGCGGGAGGGACTACAATGAGCAGTTCTTC. The complete variable domain, with remaining parts taken from reference TRBV2 and TRBJ2-1, reads EPEVTQTPSHQVTQMGQEVILRCVPISNHLYFYWYRQILGQKVEFLVSFYNNEISEKSEIFDDQFSVERPDGSNFTLKIRSTKLEDSAMYFCAISGRDYNEQFFGPGTRLTVL.